The rows below give T cell receptor beta chains drawn from one sample of a study of T cell responses to AZD1222 COVID-19 vaccine. Profiling relied on immunoSEQ multiplex PCR, and the TCRdb table lists in-frame clones only, not all of them. The table has fewer than 140,000 clones, almost 90% seen once; the top ten hold about 4.9%. This sample comprised peripheral blood, obtained on day 0 of AZD1222 vaccination. The receptors originated from an adult in good health. The CDR3 runs from the conserved cysteine through the conserved F or W. Each record gives: J gene, V gene, CDR3 length, D gene, CDR3 protein, CDR3 DNA. The D gene is left open where the match is weak.

TRBJ2-5 TRBV18 13 . CASSPEYQETQYF TGTGCCAGCTCACCAGAGTACCAAGAGACCCAGTACTTC
TRBJ1-5 TRBV27 15 . CASRPGQSSNQPQHF TGTGCCAGCAGACCTGGACAAAGTAGCAATCAGCCCCAGCATTTT
TRBJ2-7 TRBV7-2 13 TRBD1 CASSSRQGGEQYF TGTGCCAGCAGCTCCAGACAGGGCGGGGAGCAGTACTTC
TRBJ1-3 TRBV19 13 . CASRTPSGNTIYF TGTGCCAGTAGGACGCCCTCTGGAAACACCATATATTTT
TRBJ2-1 TRBV10-1 13 TRBD2 CASSEGLAGEQFF TGCGCCAGCAGTGAGGGACTAGCGGGTGAGCAGTTCTTC
TRBJ2-3 TRBV27 18 . CASSLWRGDRSASDTQYF TGTGCCAGCAGTTTATGGCGGGGGGACAGGTCCGCCTCAGATACGCAGTATTTT
TRBJ2-1 TRBV5-1 14 . CASSSREFYNEQFF TGCGCCAGCAGCTCCCGAGAATTCTACAATGAGCAGTTCTTC
TRBJ1-1 TRBV7-8 14 . CASLGGRGNTEAFF TGTGCCAGCTTAGGGGGACGGGGGAACACTGAAGCTTTCTTT
TRBJ2-7 TRBV19 14 . CASSQTAANYEQYF TGTGCCAGTAGTCAGACCGCGGCGAATTACGAGCAGTACTTC
TRBJ1-1 TRBV2 14 . CASRRVGLTTEAFF TGTGCCAGCCGGCGGGTCGGACTTACCACTGAAGCTTTCTTT
TRBJ2-7 TRBV7-2 15 TRBD2 CASSLHGGGFYEQYF TGTGCCAGCAGCTTACACGGGGGGGGATTCTACGAGCAGTACTTC
TRBJ2-5 TRBV18 11 . CASPRGETQYF TGTGCCAGCCCGCGGGGAGAGACCCAGTACTTC